Below, 6 T cell receptor beta chains from the same sample are listed, as sequenced in a study of response to subunit inactivated influenza vaccine. TCRdb independently ran MiXCR on the RT-PCR reads; one entry per CDR3 protein. This repertoire shows over 400,000 distinct CDR3 sequences, roughly 11% found once; its top ten account for approximately 12%. Sequenced material: PBMCs from blood, taken about 6 weeks after vaccination. Source of these receptors: a man aged 45-65 years who received an inactivated influenza vaccine.

This clonotype was counted many times. In nucleotides, the CDR3 is TGCAGCGTTGAAGATCTAACCTCCTACGAGCAGTACTTC. Residues: CSVEDLTSYEQYF. The rearrangement uses TRBV29-1 and TRBJ2-7; no clear D gene. Deletions cut 0 bases from V and 0 bases from J, with 6 bases between. From germline, CDR1 is SQVTM and CDR2 ANQGSEA. There are 13 residues in the CDR3.

The rearrangement joins TRBV6-5 to TRBJ1-1, with D uncertain. V lost 0 bases and J lost 5, with 13 bases in between. The length of the CDR3 is 15 residues. CDR1 and CDR2 (germline): MNHEY, SVGAGI. The CDR3 DNA sequence: TGTGCCAGCAGTTACTCGATGGTGGGAAGAACTGAAGCTTTCTTT. Translated: CASSYSMVGRTEAFF.

This clonotype came up many times. The J gene is TRBJ2-7, the V gene TRBV29-1; 7 nucleotides agree with TRBD2. Germline CDR1 and CDR2: SQVTM and ANQGSEA. This CDR3 has 13 amino acids. The V segment lost 6 bases and the J segment 3 bases; nucleotides outside the gene matches: 8. Written as DNA, the CDR3 is TGCAGCGTCCTGGCGCTAGCGGACTACGAGCAGTACTTC. It specifies CSVLALADYEQYF.

Points on this clonotype: An end of the junction does not agree with germline; a read error may underlie this. This chain joins TRBV5-1 and TRBJ2-7; tentative D call: TRBD2 (5 bases). Germline values: CDR1 SGHRS, CDR2 YFSETQ. This CDR3 has 13 residues. In DNA form, the CDR3 reads TGCGCCAGCAGCCCGGCCGGACTTCAAACAGCGAACTTC. It encodes CASSPAGLQTANF.

This clonotype occurred a few times. The chain employs TRBV20-1 and TRBJ2-7, with 9 bases matching TRBD1. This CDR3 comprises 13 residues. V trimming: 5 bases; J trimming: 5 bases; junction bases outside the gene matches: 7. The germline V gene has CDR1 DFQATT and CDR2 SNEGSKA (reference sequence). The DNA of the CDR3 is TGCAGTGCTGCCGGGACAGGGATAGACGAGCAGTACTTC. Protein sequence: CSAAGTGIDEQYF.

The chain uses TRBV20-1 and TRBJ2-5, with 9 nucleotides matching TRBD1. V dropped 4 bases and J dropped 4; count of bases not matched to a gene: 4. CDR1 DFQATT and CDR2 SNEGSKA come from the germline V gene (reference sequence). The CDR3 runs to 13 residues. CDR3 amino acids: CSATHRGRETQYF. CDR3 DNA sequence: TGCAGTGCTACTCACAGGGGGCGAGAGACCCAGTACTTC.